The 26 T cell receptor beta chains below come from one sample, sequenced in a study of post-analysis software for immune sequencing data. Libraries were made from TCR beta cDNA, and they carried unique molecular identifiers. TCRdb reprocessed the PCR reads via MiXCR and lists one record per CDR3 protein. Of some 370,000 distinct CDR3 sequences listed, around 33% were seen once; the top ten hold 13%. General observations from the study: Five TRBV segments (TRBV5-6, TRBV5-1 and TRBV20-1 among them) occurred more frequently in patients than in controls.

These receptors have no known antigen. Sequencing input: blood. Receptor source: a girl aged 10 to 17 with multiple sclerosis.

V usage is TRBV25-1 and J usage is TRBJ2-5; D is unclear. The CDR3 is 13 amino acids. CDR1 is MGHDK and CDR2 is SYGVNS in the germline V gene. The V gene lost 4 bases and the J gene lost 5 bases, with 11 bases spanning the gap. As DNA, the CDR3 is TGTGCCAGCAGTGGAGACCAGGCTGAGACCCAGTACTTC. Protein product: CASSGDQAETQYF.

J is TRBJ2-7 and V is TRBV5-1; 11 bases map to TRBD2. With the DNA end fitting TRBJ2-5 better, the J assignment may be wrong. The CDR3 has 16 amino acids. Germline V gene lookup returns CDR1 SGHRS and CDR2 YFSETQ. The CDR3 sequence is CASSWNSGGARETQYF. CDR3 in DNA: TGCGCCAGCAGCTGGAATAGCGGGGGGGCCAGAGAGACCCAGTACTTC.

A few counts support this clonotype. V gene TRBV28 combines with J gene TRBJ2-6; TRBD1 aligns across 7 bases. From germline, CDR1 is MDHEN and CDR2 SYDVKM. J gave up 2 bases and V 3 bases, and 16 bases lay outside the gene matches. This CDR3 comprises 20 residues. The CDR3 loop reads CASSFERYGDSIPGANVLTF. The DNA of the CDR3 is TGTGCCAGCAGTTTTGAAAGATATGGGGACAGCATTCCTGGGGCCAACGTCCTGACTTTC.

This clonotype was found a few times. V gene TRBV6-6 combines with J gene TRBJ2-7; 10 bases match TRBD1. CDR1 and CDR2 (germline): MNHNY, SVGAGI (reference sequence). The CDR3 contains 13 residues. V shed 6 bases and J 7 bases; nucleotides not matched to a gene: 6. The CDR3 loop is CASSGTGVGEQYF. The CDR3, as DNA: TGTGCCAGCAGCGGGACAGGGGTGGGTGAGCAGTACTTC.

This clonotype was detected only a few times. The V gene is TRBV4-1, the J gene TRBJ2-6, with a possible D match to TRBD1 (6 bases). The length of the CDR3 is 15 residues. Germline V gene data show CDR1 as MGHRA and CDR2 as YSYEKL. Trimming stripped 4 bases from V and 10 bases from J, with 17 bases between. In nucleotides, the CDR3 is TGCGCCAGCAGCCCCTTCCGGGACACATATAACGTCCTGACTTTC. Its translation is CASSPFRDTYNVLTF.

V and J are TRBV5-1 and TRBJ2-5, with 9 bases identical to TRBD1. The end of the DNA fits TRBJ2-7 better, so the J call may be wrong. CDR1 and CDR2 from the germline V gene are SGHRS and YFSETQ. This CDR3 is 15 amino acids long. CDR3 residues: CASSPGDREVDEQYF. CDR3 nucleotide sequence: TGCGCCAGCAGCCCGGGGGACAGGGAAGTCGACGAGCAGTACTTC.

This chain links TRBV5-1 with TRBJ2-7; the match to TRBD1 covers 9 bases. Germline V gene sequence: CDR1 SGHRS, CDR2 YFSETQ. This CDR3 is 14 amino acids long. Trimming removed 4 bases from V and 5 bases from J; junction bases left unmatched: 7. CDR3 residues: CASSRMGQGHEQYF. The CDR3, as DNA: TGCGCCAGCAGCCGAATGGGACAGGGCCACGAGCAGTACTTC.

V gene TRBV5-5 combines with J gene TRBJ2-5; no firm D call. Trimming took 2 bases from V and 2 from J, leaving 7 bases between them. The germline gives CDR1 SGHKS, CDR2 YYEKEE (reference sequence). CDR3 size: 13 residues. CDR3 in DNA: TGTGCCAGCAGCTTTACCAGGCAAGAGACCCAGTACTTC. Protein product: CASSFTRQETQYF.

A few counts support this clonotype. V and J are TRBV6-6 and TRBJ1-5; 8 bases map to TRBD1. V dropped 8 bases and J dropped 7; count of bases not matched to a gene: 7. The germline CDR1 and CDR2 sequences are MNHNY and SVGAGI (reference sequence). CDR3 length: 13 residues. The CDR3 here is CASRDRSGQPQHF. CDR3 in DNA: TGTGCCAGCCGGGACAGGAGCGGGCAGCCCCAGCATTTT.

This clonotype has just a few counts. The chain recombines TRBV5-5 with TRBJ1-5; D unresolved. The germline V and J ends were trimmed by 3 bases and 7 bases, with 14 bases remaining between them. The CDR3 is 14 residues long. The germline V gene encodes CDR1 SGHKS and CDR2 YYEKEE (reference sequence). The CDR3 sequence: CASSWVPVNQPQHF. The CDR3 DNA sequence: TGTGCCAGCAGCTGGGTGCCGGTTAACCAGCCCCAGCATTTT.

The chain carries TRBV30 and TRBJ1-2, with D hard to call. Germline V gene data show CDR1 as GTSNPN and CDR2 as SVGIG (reference sequence). The CDR3 totals 14 residues. The V gene lost 3 bases and the J gene lost 3 bases, with 14 bases spanning the gap. The CDR3, as DNA: TGTGCCTGGAGGGCCTTTTGGTTTGACTATGGCTACACCTTC. Encoded protein: CAWRAFWFDYGYTF.

This sequence joins TRBV7-9 and TRBJ1-4; 7 bases line up with TRBD1. Trimming cost V 6 bases and J 7 bases; bases outside gene matches: 11. Per the germline V gene, CDR1 is SEHNR and CDR2 is FQNEAQ (reference sequence). This CDR3 has 15 residues. The CDR3 nucleotides read TGTGCCAGCAGTGGCCCGGGACAGCAGGGTGAAAAACTGTTTTTT. It specifies CASSGPGQQGEKLFF. Looking up the rest from reference TRBV7-9 and TRBJ1-4 gives the full variable domain: DTGVSQNPRHKITKRGQNVTFRCDPISEHNRLYWYRQTLGQGPEFLTYFQNEAQLEKSRLLSDRFSAERPKGSFSTLEIQRTEQGDSAMYLCASSGPGQQGEKLFFGSGTQLSVL.

V gene TRBV3-1 combines with J gene TRBJ2-3; 9 bases line up with TRBD1. With 0 bases clipped from V and 3 bases from J, the junction kept 4 bases outside the gene matches. There are 16 residues in the CDR3. Germline V gene sequence: CDR1 LGHDT, CDR2 YNNKEL (reference sequence). The CDR3 nucleotides read TGTGCCAGCAGCCAAGACCCGACAGGGGGGACAGATACGCAGTATTTT. It specifies CASSQDPTGGTDTQYF.

This clonotype was seen only a few times. The rearrangement links TRBV5-1 to TRBJ2-5; possibly TRBD1 for D (6 bases). The V end was cut by 6 bases, the J end by 3 bases, with 6 bases between. The CDR3 runs 11 residues. Germline V gene data show CDR1 as SGHRS and CDR2 as YFSETQ. CDR3 sequence reads: CASKGEETQYF. CDR3 nucleotide sequence: TGCGCCAGCAAGGGGGAAGAGACCCAGTACTTC.

This clonotype appeared a few times. The rearrangement uses TRBV5-1 and TRBJ1-6; no reliable D call. The V end was cut by 0 bases, the J end by 7 bases, with 8 bases between. The CDR3 is 14 amino acids. In germline, CDR1 is SGHRS, CDR2 YFSETQ. The CDR3 loop is CASSLESGNSPLHF. In DNA, the CDR3 is TGCGCCAGCAGCTTGGAGTCGGGGAATTCACCCCTCCACTTT.

This clonotype occurred many times. In DNA, the CDR3 is TGTGCCAGCAGGTACAATGAGCAGTTCTTC. It encodes CASRYNEQFF. The chain has TRBV2 and TRBJ2-1, with D hard to call. The CDR3 is made up of 10 amino acids. V shed 6 bases and J shed 4 bases, with 1 base lying between them. Germline V gene lookup returns CDR1 SNHLY and CDR2 FYNNEI.

The sample holds a few counts of this clonotype. The chain uses TRBV5-1 and TRBJ2-3; D remains unclear. CDR3 length: 13 residues. CDR1 and CDR2 (germline): SGHRS, YFSETQ. Trimming pared 5 bases from V and 2 bases from J, leaving 9 bases between. CDR3 protein: CASRAAPTDTQYF. The CDR3 DNA reads as TGCGCCAGCAGGGCCGCTCCCACAGATACGCAGTATTTT.

CDR3 protein: CSAWGGSSTDTQYF. The CDR3 DNA follows: TGCAGTGCGTGGGGCGGGTCTAGCACAGATACGCAGTATTTT. V gene TRBV20-1 combines with J gene TRBJ2-3; D is perhaps TRBD1 or TRBD2 (5 bases each). Germline V gene lookup returns CDR1 DFQATT and CDR2 SNEGSKA (reference sequence). The CDR3 is made up of 14 amino acids. V was shortened by 6 bases and J by 0 bases, with 13 bases between the two germline ends.

This clonotype was observed a handful of times. This sequence joins TRBV6-4 and TRBJ2-3; possibly TRBD2 for D (5 bases). V was cut by 8 bases and J by 2 bases, with 14 bases left in between. CDR3 length: 14 residues. Germline CDR1 reads MRHNA; CDR2 reads SNTAGT. The chain's CDR3 is CASRASHTTDTQYF. The CDR3 DNA reads as TGTGCCAGCCGGGCTAGCCATACCACAGATACGCAGTATTTT.

The chain carries TRBV6-5 and TRBJ2-1; TRBD2 agrees at 11 bases. Germline V gene lookup returns CDR1 MNHEY and CDR2 SVGAGI. CDR3 size: 16 residues. V dropped 5 bases and J dropped 0; count of bases not matched to a gene: 3. CDR3 protein: CASSLAGGASYNEQFF. The CDR3 nucleotides read TGTGCCAGCAGTCTAGCGGGGGGCGCCTCCTACAATGAGCAGTTCTTC.

The V and J genes are TRBV5-5 and TRBJ2-7; D remains ambiguous. The germline gives CDR1 SGHKS, CDR2 YYEKEE (reference sequence). The CDR3 extends over 14 amino acids. V was shortened by 0 bases and J by 5 bases, with 12 bases between the two germline ends. Here the CDR3 reads CASSLGEETDEQYF. DNA of the CDR3: TGTGCCAGCAGCTTGGGAGAAGAGACGGACGAGCAGTACTTC.

This chain connects TRBV2 to TRBJ2-7, with D possibly TRBD2 on 6 matching bases. Germline values: CDR1 SNHLY, CDR2 FYNNEI. This CDR3 spans 13 amino acids. V lost 4 bases, J lost 3 bases, and 10 bases lay in between. The CDR3 nucleotides read TGTGCCAGCAGTGTGACTAGTATCTACGAGCAGTACTTC. Translated, it gives CASSVTSIYEQYF.

Points on this clonotype: A junction boundary mismatches the germline segment, possibly from a read error. V and J are TRBV9 and TRBJ1-1; TRBD1 agrees at 11 bases. This CDR3 region has 15 residues. Germline loops: CDR1 SGDLS, CDR2 YYNGEE. The CDR3 DNA reads TGTGCCAGCAGCCCAGGGACAGGGGGTACCTCTGAAACTTTCTTT. As protein: CASSPGTGGTSETFF.

This clonotype has ten or more counts. The V and J genes are TRBV9 and TRBJ2-5; 13 bases are a match to TRBD2. V lost 3 bases, J lost 0 bases, and 11 bases stayed unmatched. Germline V CDR1 and CDR2: SGDLS, YYNGEE. The CDR3 totals 19 residues. The CDR3 region has the DNA TGTGCCAGCAGCGATGAGATTGGGACTAGCGGGGTAAACCAAGAGACCCAGTACTTC. The encoded protein is CASSDEIGTSGVNQETQYF.

The rearrangement links TRBV10-3 to TRBJ1-2; tentative D call: TRBD1 (5 bases). CDR3 length: 13 residues. Trimming shortened V by 3 bases and J by 6 bases, and 11 bases separated the two germline ends. Germline CDR1 is ENHRY and CDR2 is SYGVKD. The CDR3 sequence: CAISDRSRDGYTF. The CDR3 bases are TGTGCCATCAGTGACCGGTCCAGGGATGGCTACACCTTC.

This clonotype was recorded a few times. The rearrangement links TRBV4-3 to TRBJ1-2; TRBD1 agrees at 9 bases. Trimming at V came to 1 base and at J to 6 bases, leaving 0 bases not matched to a gene. The CDR3 is made up of 13 amino acids. From germline, CDR1 is LGHNA and CDR2 YSLEER. The DNA of the CDR3 is TGCGCCAGCAGCCAAGGACAGGGGGATGGCTACACCTTC. Its translation is CASSQGQGDGYTF.